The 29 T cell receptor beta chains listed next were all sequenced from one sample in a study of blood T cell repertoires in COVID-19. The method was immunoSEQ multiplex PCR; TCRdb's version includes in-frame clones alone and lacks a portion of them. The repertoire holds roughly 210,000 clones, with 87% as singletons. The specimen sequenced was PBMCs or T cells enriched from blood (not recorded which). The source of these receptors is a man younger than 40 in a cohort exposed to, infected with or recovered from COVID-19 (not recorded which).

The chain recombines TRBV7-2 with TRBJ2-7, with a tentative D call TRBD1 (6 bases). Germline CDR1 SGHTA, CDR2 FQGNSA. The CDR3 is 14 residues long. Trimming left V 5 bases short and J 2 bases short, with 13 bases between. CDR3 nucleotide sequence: TGTGCCAGCAGCACCAGGGACAAACCCTACGAGCAGTACTTC. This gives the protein CASSTRDKPYEQYF.

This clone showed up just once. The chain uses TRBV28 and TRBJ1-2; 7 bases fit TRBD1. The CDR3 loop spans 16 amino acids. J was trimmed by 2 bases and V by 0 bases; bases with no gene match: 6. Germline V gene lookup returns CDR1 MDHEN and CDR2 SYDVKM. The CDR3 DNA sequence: TGTGCCAGCAGTTTATGCAGGGGGACTTCAAACTATGGCTACACCTTC. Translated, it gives CASSLCRGTSNYGYTF.

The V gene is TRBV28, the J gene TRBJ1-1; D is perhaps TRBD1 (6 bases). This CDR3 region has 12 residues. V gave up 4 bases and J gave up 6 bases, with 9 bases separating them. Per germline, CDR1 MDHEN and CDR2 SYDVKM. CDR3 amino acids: CASSWGTSEAFF. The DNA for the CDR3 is TGTGCCAGCAGTTGGGGGACATCTGAAGCTTTCTTT.

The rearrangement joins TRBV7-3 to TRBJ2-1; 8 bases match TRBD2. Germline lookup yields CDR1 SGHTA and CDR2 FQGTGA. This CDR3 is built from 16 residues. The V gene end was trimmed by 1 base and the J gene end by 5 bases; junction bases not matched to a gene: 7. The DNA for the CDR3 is TGTGCCAGCAGCTTAAGTGAGGGACTAGGAGACAATGAGCAGTTCTTC. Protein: CASSLSEGLGDNEQFF.

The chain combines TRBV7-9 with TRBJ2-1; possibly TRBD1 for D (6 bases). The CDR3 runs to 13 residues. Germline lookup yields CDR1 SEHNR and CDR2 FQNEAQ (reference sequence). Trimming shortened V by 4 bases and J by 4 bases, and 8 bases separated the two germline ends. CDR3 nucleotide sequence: TGTGCCAGCAGCTCGGGACAATACAATGAGCAGTTCTTC. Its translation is CASSSGQYNEQFF.

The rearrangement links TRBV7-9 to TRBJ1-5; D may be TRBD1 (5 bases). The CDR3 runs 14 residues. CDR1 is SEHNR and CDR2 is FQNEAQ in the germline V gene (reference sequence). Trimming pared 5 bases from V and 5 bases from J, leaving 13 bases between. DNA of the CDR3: TGTGCCAGCAGCCCACCGGGGGGGGATCAGCCCCAGCATTTT. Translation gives CASSPPGGDQPQHF.

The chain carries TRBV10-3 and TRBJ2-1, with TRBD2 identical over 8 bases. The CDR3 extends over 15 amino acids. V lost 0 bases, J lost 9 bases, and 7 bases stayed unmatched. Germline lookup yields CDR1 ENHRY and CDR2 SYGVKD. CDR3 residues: CAISESKRERGEQFF. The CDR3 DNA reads TGTGCCATCAGTGAGTCGAAGCGGGAGAGGGGTGAGCAGTTCTTC.

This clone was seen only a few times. In DNA, the CDR3 is TGTGCCAGCGTAAAGGACAGGGTCGGCACAGATACGCAGTATTTT. This encodes CASVKDRVGTDTQYF. The rearrangement joins TRBV2 to TRBJ2-3; 8 bases line up with TRBD1. The CDR3 is 15 amino acids. In germline, CDR1 is SNHLY, CDR2 FYNNEI. V shed 8 bases and J 1 base; nucleotides not matched to a gene: 8.

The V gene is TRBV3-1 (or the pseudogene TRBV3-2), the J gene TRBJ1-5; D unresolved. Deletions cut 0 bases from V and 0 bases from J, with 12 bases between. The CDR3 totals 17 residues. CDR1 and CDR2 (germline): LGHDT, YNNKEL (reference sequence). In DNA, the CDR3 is TGTGCCAGCAGCCAAGATTTTGGAGGATATAGCAATCAGCCCCAGCATTTT. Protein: CASSQDFGGYSNQPQHF.

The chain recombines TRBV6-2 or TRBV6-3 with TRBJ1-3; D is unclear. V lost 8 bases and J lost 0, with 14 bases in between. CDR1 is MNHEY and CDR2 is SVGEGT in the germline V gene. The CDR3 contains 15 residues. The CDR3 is CASRLNRVSGNTIYF. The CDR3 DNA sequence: TGTGCCAGCCGTTTAAATCGGGTCTCTGGAAACACCATATATTTT.

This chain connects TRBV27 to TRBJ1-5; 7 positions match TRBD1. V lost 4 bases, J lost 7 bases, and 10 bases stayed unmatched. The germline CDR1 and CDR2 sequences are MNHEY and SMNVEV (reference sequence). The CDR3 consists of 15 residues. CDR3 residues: CASSYRGNPNQPQHF. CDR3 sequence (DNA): TGTGCCAGCAGTTACAGGGGTAATCCGAACCAGCCCCAGCATTTT.

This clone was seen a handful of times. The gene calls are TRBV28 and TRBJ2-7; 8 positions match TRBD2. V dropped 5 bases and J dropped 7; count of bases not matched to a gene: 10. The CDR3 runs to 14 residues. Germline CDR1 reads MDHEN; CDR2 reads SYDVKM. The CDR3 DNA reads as TGTGCCAGCAGTCCCTCGGGGGGGGCTATTGAGCAGTACTTC. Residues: CASSPSGGAIEQYF.

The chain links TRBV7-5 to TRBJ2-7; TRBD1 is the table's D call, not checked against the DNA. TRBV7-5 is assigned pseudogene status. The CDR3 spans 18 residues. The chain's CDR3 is CARSLVQGRHPTSYEQYF. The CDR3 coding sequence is TGTGCCAGAAGCTTAGTTCAGGGTCGGCATCCTACGTCCTACGAGCAGTACTTC.

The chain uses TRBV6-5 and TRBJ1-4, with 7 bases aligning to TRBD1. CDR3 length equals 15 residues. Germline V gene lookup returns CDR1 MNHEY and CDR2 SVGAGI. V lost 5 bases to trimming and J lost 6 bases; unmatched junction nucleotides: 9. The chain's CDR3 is CASSTYRGRDEKLFF. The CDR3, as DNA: TGTGCCAGCAGTACATACAGGGGACGAGATGAAAAACTGTTTTTT.

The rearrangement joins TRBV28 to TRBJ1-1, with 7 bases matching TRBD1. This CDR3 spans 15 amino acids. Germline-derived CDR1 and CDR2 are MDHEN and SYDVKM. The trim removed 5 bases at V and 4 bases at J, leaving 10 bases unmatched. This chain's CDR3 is CASSRPPTGSTEAFF. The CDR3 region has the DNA TGTGCCAGCAGTCGGCCCCCGACAGGGTCCACTGAAGCTTTCTTT. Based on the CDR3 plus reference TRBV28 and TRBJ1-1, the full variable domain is DVKVTQSSRYLVKRTGEKVFLECVQDMDHENMFWYRQDPGLGLRLIYFSYDVKMKEKGDIPEGYSVSREKKERFSLILESASTNQTSMYLCASSRPPTGSTEAFFGQGTRLTVV.

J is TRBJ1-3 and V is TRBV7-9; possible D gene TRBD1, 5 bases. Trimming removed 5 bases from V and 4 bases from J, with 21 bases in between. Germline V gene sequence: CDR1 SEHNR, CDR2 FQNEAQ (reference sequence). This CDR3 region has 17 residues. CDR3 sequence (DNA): TGTGCCAGCAGCCCAAGCTTGCAGGGAGCGGGAGGAAACACCATATATTTT. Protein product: CASSPSLQGAGGNTIYF.

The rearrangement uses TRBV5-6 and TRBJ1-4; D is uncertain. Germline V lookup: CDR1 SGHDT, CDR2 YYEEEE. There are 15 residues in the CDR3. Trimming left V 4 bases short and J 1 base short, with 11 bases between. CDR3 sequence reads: CASSPAGRTNEKLFF. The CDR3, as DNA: TGTGCCAGCAGCCCGGCGGGCAGAACTAATGAAAAACTGTTTTTT.

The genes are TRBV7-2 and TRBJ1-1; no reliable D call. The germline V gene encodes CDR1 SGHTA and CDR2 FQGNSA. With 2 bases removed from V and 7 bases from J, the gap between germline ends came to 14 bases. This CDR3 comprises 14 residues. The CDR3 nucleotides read TGTGCCAGCAGCTTAAATAAATTCGCGGGTGAAGCTTTCTTT. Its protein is CASSLNKFAGEAFF.

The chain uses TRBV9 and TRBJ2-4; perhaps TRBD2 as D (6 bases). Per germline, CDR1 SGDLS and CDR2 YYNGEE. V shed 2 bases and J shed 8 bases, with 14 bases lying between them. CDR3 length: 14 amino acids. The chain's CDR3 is CASSVRGGADIQYF. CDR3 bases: TGTGCCAGCAGCGTCCGCGGCGGGGCGGACATTCAGTACTTC.

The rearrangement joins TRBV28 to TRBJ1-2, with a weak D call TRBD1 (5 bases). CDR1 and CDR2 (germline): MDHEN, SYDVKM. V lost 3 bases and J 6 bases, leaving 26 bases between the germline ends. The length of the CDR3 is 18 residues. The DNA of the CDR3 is TGTGCCAGCAGTTTTGGATGGCAGGGTTCGATATTCTCGGATGGCTACACCTTC. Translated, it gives CASSFGWQGSIFSDGYTF.

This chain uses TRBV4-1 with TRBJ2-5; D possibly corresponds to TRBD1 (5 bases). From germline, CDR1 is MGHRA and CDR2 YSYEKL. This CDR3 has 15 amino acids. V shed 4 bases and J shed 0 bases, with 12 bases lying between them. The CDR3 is CASSRSTEYQETQYF. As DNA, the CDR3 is TGCGCCAGCAGCCGATCGACAGAGTACCAAGAGACCCAGTACTTC.

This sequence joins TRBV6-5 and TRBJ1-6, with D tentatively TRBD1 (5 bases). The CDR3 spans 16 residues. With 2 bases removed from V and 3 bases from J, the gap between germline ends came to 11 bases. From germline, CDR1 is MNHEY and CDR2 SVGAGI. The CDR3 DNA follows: TGTGCCAGCAGTTACGCAGGACAAATCTATAATTCACCCCTCCACTTT. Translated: CASSYAGQIYNSPLHF.

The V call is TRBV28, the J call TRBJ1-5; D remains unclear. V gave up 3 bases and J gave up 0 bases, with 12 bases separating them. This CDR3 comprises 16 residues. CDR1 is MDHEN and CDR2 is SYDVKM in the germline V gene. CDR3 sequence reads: CASSFVSGSSNQPQHF. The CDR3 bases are TGTGCCAGCAGTTTTGTTTCAGGTTCTAGCAATCAGCCCCAGCATTTT.

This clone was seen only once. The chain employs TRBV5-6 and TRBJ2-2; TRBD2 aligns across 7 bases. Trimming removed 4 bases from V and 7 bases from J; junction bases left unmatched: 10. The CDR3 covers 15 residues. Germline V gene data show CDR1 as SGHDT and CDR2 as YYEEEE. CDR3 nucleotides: TGTGCCAGCAGCCTTGAGTGGGAGGGTGTCGGGGAGCTGTTTTTT. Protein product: CASSLEWEGVGELFF.

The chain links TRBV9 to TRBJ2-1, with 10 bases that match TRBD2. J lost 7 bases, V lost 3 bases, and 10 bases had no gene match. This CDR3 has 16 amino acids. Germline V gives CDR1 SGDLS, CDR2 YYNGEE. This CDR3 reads CASSARASGRSNEQFF. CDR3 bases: TGTGCCAGCAGCGCTCGAGCTAGCGGGAGATCAAATGAGCAGTTCTTC.

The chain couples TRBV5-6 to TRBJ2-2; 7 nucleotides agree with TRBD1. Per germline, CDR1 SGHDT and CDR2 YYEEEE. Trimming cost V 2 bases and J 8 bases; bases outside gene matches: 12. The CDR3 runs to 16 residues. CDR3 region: CASSFMGQPTWGELFF. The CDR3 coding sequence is TGTGCCAGCAGCTTTATGGGACAGCCGACATGGGGGGAGCTGTTTTTT.

The CDR3 sequence: CASSQVREGWLNTQYF. In DNA form, the CDR3 reads TGCGCCAGCAGCCAAGTCCGGGAGGGCTGGTTGAATACGCAGTATTTT. The chain carries TRBV4-1 and TRBJ2-3; TRBD2 matches at 8 bases. Trimming at V came to 1 base and at J to 7 bases, leaving 10 bases not matched to a gene. CDR3 length: 16 residues. Germline V gene sequence: CDR1 MGHRA, CDR2 YSYEKL.

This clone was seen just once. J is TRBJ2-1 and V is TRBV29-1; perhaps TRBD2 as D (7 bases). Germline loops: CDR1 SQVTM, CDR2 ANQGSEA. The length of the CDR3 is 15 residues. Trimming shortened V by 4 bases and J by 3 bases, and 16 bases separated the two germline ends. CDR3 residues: CSVGRGGQGYNEQFF. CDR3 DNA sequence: TGCAGCGTTGGTAGGGGGGGCCAAGGCTACAATGAGCAGTTCTTC.

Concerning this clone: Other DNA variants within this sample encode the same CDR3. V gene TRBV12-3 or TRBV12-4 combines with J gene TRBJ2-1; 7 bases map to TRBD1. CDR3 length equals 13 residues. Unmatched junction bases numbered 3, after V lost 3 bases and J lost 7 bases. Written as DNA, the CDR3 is TGTGCCAGCAGTTTGTTACAGGGGAATGAGCAGTTCTTC. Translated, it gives CASSLLQGNEQFF.